The 21 T cell receptor beta chains given below trace back to one sample, sequenced in a study of T cell changes during pregnancy in multiple sclerosis. The method was immunoSEQ multiplex PCR; TCRdb's version includes in-frame clones alone and lacks a portion of them. The table shows approximately 100,000 clones, with roughly 93% occurring only once. Material: peripheral blood, obtained in the first trimester of pregnancy. The receptors originated from a female donor with multiple sclerosis, enrolled in a pregnancy study.

This chain connects TRBV27 to TRBJ1-5, with a possible D match to TRBD1 (6 bases). Trimming shortened V by 5 bases and J by 0 bases, and 11 bases separated the two germline ends. Germline CDR1 reads MNHEY; CDR2 reads SMNVEV (reference sequence). The CDR3 extends over 15 amino acids. The CDR3 loop is CASSAGTISNQPQHF. The CDR3, as DNA: TGTGCCAGCAGTGCCGGGACAATTAGCAATCAGCCCCAGCATTTT.

The chain employs TRBV9 and TRBJ2-7; no definite D call. Trimming stripped 0 bases from V and 1 base from J, with 8 bases between. Germline assignment: CDR1 SGDLS and CDR2 YYNGEE. This CDR3 has 14 residues. This chain's CDR3 is CASSVATESYEQYF. The CDR3 DNA follows: TGTGCCAGCAGCGTAGCTACCGAGTCCTACGAGCAGTACTTC.

The chain recombines TRBV11-2 with TRBJ1-2; D possibly corresponds to TRBD1 (5 bases). Germline V gene lookup returns CDR1 SGHAT and CDR2 FQNNGV. V was shortened by 2 bases and J by 2 bases, with 9 bases between the two germline ends. The CDR3 contains 14 residues. CDR3 sequence reads: CASSLIGANYGYTF. Here the CDR3 DNA reads TGTGCCAGCAGCTTAATAGGGGCGAACTATGGCTACACCTTC. The complete variable domain, with remaining parts taken from reference TRBV11-2 and TRBJ1-2, reads EAGVAQSPRYKIIEKRQSVAFWCNPISGHATLYWYQQILGQGPKLLIQFQNNGVVDDSQLPKDRFSAERLKGVDSTLKIQPAKLEDSAVYLCASSLIGANYGYTFGSGTRLTVV.

This rearrangement joins TRBV14 to TRBJ1-1; possible D gene TRBD1, 5 bases. This CDR3 spans 13 amino acids. Germline V gene data show CDR1 as SGHDN and CDR2 as FVKESK. The ends were cut back, 4 bases at V and 0 bases at J, with 6 bases in the middle. CDR3 sequence: CASSPGVNTEAFF. In DNA form, the CDR3 reads TGTGCCAGCAGCCCGGGGGTGAACACTGAAGCTTTCTTT.

The J gene is TRBJ2-3, the V gene TRBV6-6; the D gene is possibly TRBD1 (5 bases). The CDR3 extends over 13 amino acids. The V gene lost 8 bases and the J gene lost 0 bases, with 9 bases spanning the gap. The germline gives CDR1 MNHNY, CDR2 SVGAGI (reference sequence). The CDR3 spells CASGQESTDTQYF. The CDR3 DNA reads as TGTGCCAGCGGACAAGAAAGCACAGATACGCAGTATTTT.

J is TRBJ1-2 and V is TRBV6-5; the D gene is possibly TRBD1 (6 bases). The CDR3 runs 13 residues. Trimming pared 0 bases from V and 7 bases from J, leaving 9 bases between. CDR1 is MNHEY, CDR2 SVGAGI, per germline. The CDR3 here is CASSYSGGFGYTF. The CDR3 region has the DNA TGTGCCAGCAGTTACTCAGGGGGTTTTGGCTACACCTTC.

The chain carries TRBV11-2 and TRBJ2-7; 10 bases are shared with TRBD1. The CDR3 consists of 16 residues. The V segment lost 1 base and the J segment 5 bases; nucleotides outside the gene matches: 8. CDR1 is SGHAT and CDR2 is FQNNGV in the germline V gene. In DNA form, the CDR3 reads TGTGCCAGCAGCTTAGCTGGGACAGGGGATCCCAACGAGCAGTACTTC. Encoded protein: CASSLAGTGDPNEQYF.

CDR3 nucleotide sequence: TGTGCCAGCAGCTTACAGGGGGATACCTACGAGCAGTACTTC. Translated: CASSLQGDTYEQYF. The chain joins TRBV7-9 to TRBJ2-7; 7 bases map to TRBD1. V shed 2 bases, J shed 2 bases, and the junction held 3 bases outside the gene matches. The germline CDR1 and CDR2 sequences are SEHNR and FQNEAQ (reference sequence). CDR3 length: 14 residues. The full variable domain, rest sourced from reference TRBV7-9 and TRBJ2-7, is DTGVSQNPRHKITKRGQNVTFRCDPISEHNRLYWYRQTLGQGPEFLTYFQNEAQLEKSRLLSDRFSAERPKGSFSTLEIQRTEQGDSAMYLCASSLQGDTYEQYFGPGTRLTVT.

The rearrangement links TRBV2 to TRBJ2-1, with D possibly TRBD2 on 6 matching bases. This CDR3 has 12 residues. Germline V gene data show CDR1 as SNHLY and CDR2 as FYNNEI. Deletions cut 8 bases from V and 7 bases from J, with 12 bases between. Written as DNA, the CDR3 is TGTGCCAGCGGGACGGGACTTAATGAGCAGTTCTTC. It encodes CASGTGLNEQFF. The full variable domain, rest sourced from reference TRBV2 and TRBJ2-1, is EPEVTQTPSHQVTQMGQEVILRCVPISNHLYFYWYRQILGQKVEFLVSFYNNEISEKSEIFDDQFSVERPDGSNFTLKIRSTKLEDSAMYFCASGTGLNEQFFGPGTRLTVL.

The chain carries TRBV6-1 and TRBJ1-2; 7 bases line up with TRBD1. The germline gives CDR1 MNHNS, CDR2 SASEGT. The CDR3 is made up of 14 amino acids. The V segment lost 6 bases and the J segment 4 bases; nucleotides outside the gene matches: 8. The CDR3 region is CASRLQGSGYGYTF. DNA of the CDR3: TGTGCCAGCAGACTACAGGGGAGCGGCTATGGCTACACCTTC.

This chain uses TRBV11-2 with TRBJ2-3, with 7 bases fitting TRBD2. Losses at the gene ends were 5 bases for V and 1 base for J; bases not matched to a gene: 6. Germline CDR1 and CDR2: SGHAT and FQNNGV. CDR3 length equals 15 residues. The CDR3 spells CASSPPGGRTDTQYF. The DNA of the CDR3 is TGTGCCAGCAGCCCCCCGGGGGGACGCACAGATACGCAGTATTTT.

The chain recombines TRBV10-3 with TRBJ1-5; no clear D gene. The CDR3 is 17 residues long. CDR1 and CDR2 from the germline V gene are ENHRY and SYGVKD. V dropped 7 bases and J dropped 0 bases, with 19 bases sitting between them. The CDR3 sequence: CAIKPGKARGSNQPQHF. In nucleotides, the CDR3 is TGTGCCATCAAGCCGGGAAAAGCCCGGGGTAGCAATCAGCCCCAGCATTTT.

The J gene is TRBJ2-5, the V gene TRBV11-2, with 9 bases aligning to TRBD2. Germline V gene sequence: CDR1 SGHAT, CDR2 FQNNGV. The CDR3 has 15 amino acids. V was pared by 4 bases and J by 2 bases, with 5 bases of the junction left unmatched. The CDR3: CASSSRTSAQETQYF. CDR3 DNA sequence: TGTGCCAGCAGCTCTCGGACTAGCGCTCAAGAGACCCAGTACTTC.

V gene TRBV7-3 combines with J gene TRBJ2-4, with no clear D. The CDR3 loop spans 15 amino acids. Trimming pared 3 bases from V and 1 base from J, leaving 10 bases between. Per the germline V gene, CDR1 is SGHTA and CDR2 is FQGTGA. CDR3 nucleotides: TGTGCCAGCAGCTTCGTCGGTATGGCCAAAAACATTCAGTACTTC. Its translation is CASSFVGMAKNIQYF.

The chain employs TRBV27 and TRBJ2-1; D possibly corresponds to TRBD1 (5 bases). V dropped 1 base and J dropped 5 bases, with 15 bases sitting between them. Germline lookup yields CDR1 MNHEY and CDR2 SMNVEV (reference sequence). The length of the CDR3 is 16 residues. CDR3 nucleotide sequence: TGTGCCAGCAGTTTATTTTTCCAGGGAACCCACAATGAGCAGTTCTTC. Amino acid sequence: CASSLFFQGTHNEQFF.

The chain employs TRBV5-5 and TRBJ1-1; TRBD1 matches at 11 bases. The CDR3 contains 15 residues. Unmatched junction bases numbered 7, after V lost 4 bases and J lost 5 bases. CDR1 SGHKS and CDR2 YYEKEE come from the germline V gene (reference sequence). CDR3 amino acids: CASSGPGTGGTEAFF. The CDR3 region has the DNA TGTGCCAGCAGCGGGCCGGGGACAGGGGGGACTGAAGCTTTCTTT.

The chain links TRBV7-6 to TRBJ2-1; 7 bases are a match to TRBD2. CDR3 size: 13 residues. The germline gives CDR1 SGHVS, CDR2 FNYEAQ. Trimming at V came to 5 bases and at J to 6 bases, leaving 4 bases not matched to a gene. The chain's CDR3 is CASSPGGSNEQFF. In DNA, the CDR3 is TGTGCCAGCAGCCCCGGGGGGAGCAATGAGCAGTTCTTC.

This clone was counted at least ten times. V usage is TRBV18 and J usage is TRBJ1-3; D is possibly TRBD1 (6 bases). CDR1 and CDR2 from the germline V gene are KGHSH and LQKENI. The V and J ends lost 3 bases and 1 base respectively, with 13 bases between them. The CDR3 length is 16 residues. This CDR3 reads CASSPEDRSSGNTIYF. The CDR3 nucleotides read TGTGCCAGCTCACCTGAAGACAGGTCTTCTGGAAACACCATATATTTT. The whole variable domain, filled in from reference TRBV18 and TRBJ1-3, reads NAGVMQNPRHLVRRRGQEARLRCSPMKGHSHVYWYRQLPEEGLKFMVYLQKENIIDESGMPKERFSAEFPKEGPSILRIQQVVRGDSAAYFCASSPEDRSSGNTIYFGEGSWLTVV.

V is TRBV10-1 and J is TRBJ2-7; 12 nucleotides agree with TRBD2. The germline CDR1 and CDR2 sequences are WNHNN and SYGVQD (reference sequence). Trimming at V came to 6 bases and at J to 2 bases, leaving 8 bases not matched to a gene. The CDR3 length is 16 residues. The CDR3, as DNA: TGCGCCAGCAGCGAAGGACTAGCGGGGAACCCCTACGAGCAGTACTTC. Protein sequence: CASSEGLAGNPYEQYF.

The chain recombines TRBV6-1 with TRBJ2-1; 10 bases are a match to TRBD1. CDR3 length: 14 amino acids. Germline CDR1 and CDR2: MNHNS and SASEGT. J was trimmed by 10 bases and V by 7 bases; bases with no gene match: 10. CDR3 sequence: CASTGTGEGLEQFF. DNA for the CDR3: TGTGCCAGCACAGGGACAGGGGAGGGTCTGGAGCAGTTCTTC.

The chain has TRBV7-8 and TRBJ2-1, with 8 nucleotides matching TRBD1. The CDR3 runs to 15 residues. Germline CDR1 is SGHVS and CDR2 is FQNEAQ. V trimming: 3 bases; J trimming: 7 bases; junction bases outside the gene matches: 8. CDR3 amino acids: CASSLDRVVRNEQFF. DNA for the CDR3: TGTGCCAGCAGCTTGGACAGGGTCGTACGGAATGAGCAGTTCTTC.